This T cell receptor (beta chain) stems from a study of early T cells in non-severe SARS-CoV-2 infection. Study background: Alpha and beta chains were unpaired, from unsorted whole-blood bulk RNA.

This clonotype has more than one count but fewer than ten. Individual cDNA molecules carried attached unique molecular identifiers. Each CDR3 protein gets one entry after TCRdb re-called the 5' RACE reads with MiXCR. The sample includes tens of thousands of distinct CDR3 sequences, less than 15% seen only once; the top ten take around 4.2%. The sample consisted of whole blood. This clonotype originated in an adult who was a healthcare worker with PCR-confirmed SARS-CoV-2 infection or an uninfected control (not recorded which).

CDR3 bases: TGTGCCAGCAGCTTCGGACAGGGGGCCCTCCAGTCCCATACGCAGTATTTT. This gives the protein CASSFGQGALQSHTQYF. The genes are TRBV5-5 and TRBJ2-3, with 11 bases that match TRBD1. Germline V gene lookup returns CDR1 SGHKS and CDR2 YYEKEE (reference sequence). This CDR3 contains 17 residues. V lost 2 bases to trimming and J lost 7 bases; unmatched junction nucleotides: 12.